This T cell receptor beta chain was captured by sequencing in a study of blood T cell repertoires in COVID-19 (dated by TCRdb to the early 2020s). Background for the entire study: Samples covering the acute and convalescent phases of COVID-19 were provided by collaborators in the United States, Italy and Spain. The material from the prospective study consisted of cDNA or gDNA derived from T cells, B-cell-depleted T cells, or PBMCs. Subjects who had been exposed to COVID-19, were actively infected with it, or had recovered from it provided the deeply sampled blood TCRbeta repertoires that made up the dataset. The repertoires were released in a freely available public database intended as a resource for research on the immune response to SARS-CoV-2. The samples were drawn from two sources: the first 160 participants of the ongoing ImmuneRACE study, and over 950 subjects contributed by 6 global collaborators. Nearly every sample came with metadata listing a de-identified subject ID, COVID-19 status, age in years and sex. Where available, HLA class I and class II types were taken from metadata supplied by the sample provider and were not determined by assay-based typing. The paper as a whole reports these results and caveats: How much clinical and demographic metadata was included differed by source and by participant, and the metadata was provided uncurated.

Concerning this clone itself: Its antigen is unknown. No much larger clonotype is one base removed from it; base qualities were not supplied.

The collaborating institutions used their own protocols to collect whole blood in K2EDTA tubes. For TCRbeta analysis, collaborator samples were shipped as frozen whole blood, as isolated PBMCs, or as DNA extracted from either sample type. TCRbeta CDR3 regions were amplified from genomic DNA using the immunoSEQ Assay, a bias-controlled multiplex PCR. Per the original workflow: The number of nucleated cells in each sample was estimated by amplification of reference gene primers within the assay. To quantify the absolute abundance of each unique TCRbeta CDR3 rearrangement, sequence reads were collapsed and filtered. For each sample, productive Simpson clonality was calculated by taking the square root of Simpson's diversity index across productive rearrangements. Here the immuneACCESS table is served through TCRdb, limited to in-frame sequences with V and J called. Missing clones are a known gap in these copies; in checked studies unresolved V genes cover under half, and the rest lacks a known reason. Clone size and the V and J calls come from that table; the DNA yielded D and trimming. For this sample the table gives under 70,000 clones, of which 80% were detected only once. 8% to 10% of the sample goes to the ten largest clones.

Sequencing was done on a sample of peripheral blood. The receptor comes from a human donor in a cohort sampled during active COVID-19.

The sequence in DNA is TGCAGCGTCCAACGTCCAGGGTTAGGGGCCAACGTCCTGACTTTC. Protein translation: CSVQRPGLGANVLTF. This chain is built from TRBV29-1 and TRBJ2-6, with TRBD1 as a weak D call on 5 bases. Looking up the germline V gene yields CDR1 SQVTM and CDR2 ANQGSEA. From the cysteine through the phenylalanine, the CDR3 covers 15 amino acids. Left in the record is the CDR3 DNA by itself, 45 bases read in frame from the first base. The germline ends are 16 bases apart after V is trimmed by 6 bases and J by 4 bases.